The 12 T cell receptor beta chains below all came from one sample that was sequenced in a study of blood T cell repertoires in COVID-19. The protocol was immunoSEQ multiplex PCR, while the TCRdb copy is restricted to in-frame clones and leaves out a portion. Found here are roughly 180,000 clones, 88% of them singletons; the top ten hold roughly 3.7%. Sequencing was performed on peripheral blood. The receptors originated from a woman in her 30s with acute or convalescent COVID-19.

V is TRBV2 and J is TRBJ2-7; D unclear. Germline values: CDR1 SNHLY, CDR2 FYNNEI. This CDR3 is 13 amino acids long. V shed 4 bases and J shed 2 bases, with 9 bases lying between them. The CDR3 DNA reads TGTGCCAGCAGTGGGGCCATCACCTACGAGCAGTACTTC. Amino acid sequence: CASSGAITYEQYF.

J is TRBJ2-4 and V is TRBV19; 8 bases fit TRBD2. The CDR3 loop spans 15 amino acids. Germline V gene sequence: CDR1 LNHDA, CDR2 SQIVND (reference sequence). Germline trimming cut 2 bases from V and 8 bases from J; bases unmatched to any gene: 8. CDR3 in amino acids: CASSISREGLHIQYF. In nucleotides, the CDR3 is TGTGCCAGTAGTATATCTCGGGAGGGCCTTCACATTCAGTACTTC.

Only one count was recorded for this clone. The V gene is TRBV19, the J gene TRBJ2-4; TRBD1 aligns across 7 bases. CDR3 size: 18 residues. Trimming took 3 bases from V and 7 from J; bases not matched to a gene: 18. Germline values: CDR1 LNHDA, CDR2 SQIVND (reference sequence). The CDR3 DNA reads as TGTGCCAGTAGTATGTTGTGGGACAGAGGTGGGGGTACGAACATTCAGTACTTC. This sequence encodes CASSMLWDRGGGTNIQYF.

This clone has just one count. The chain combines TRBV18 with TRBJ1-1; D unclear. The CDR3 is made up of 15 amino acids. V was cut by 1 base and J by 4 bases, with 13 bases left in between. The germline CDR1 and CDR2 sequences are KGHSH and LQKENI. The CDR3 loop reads CASSPLVGVGTEAFF. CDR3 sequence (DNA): TGTGCCAGCTCACCACTGGTGGGAGTAGGCACTGAAGCTTTCTTT.

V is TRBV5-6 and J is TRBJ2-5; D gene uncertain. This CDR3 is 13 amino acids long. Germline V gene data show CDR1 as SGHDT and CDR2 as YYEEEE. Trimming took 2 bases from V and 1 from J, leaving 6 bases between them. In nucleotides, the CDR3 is TGTGCCAGCAGCTTAGCAATCCAAGAGACCCAGTACTTC. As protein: CASSLAIQETQYF.

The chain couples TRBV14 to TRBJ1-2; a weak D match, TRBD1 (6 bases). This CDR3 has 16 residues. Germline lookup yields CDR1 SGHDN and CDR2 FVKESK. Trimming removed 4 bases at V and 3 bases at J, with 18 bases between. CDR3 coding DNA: TGTGCCAGCAGCCGCAGTAAGAGGGCAGGGGACTATGGCTACACCTTC. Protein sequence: CASSRSKRAGDYGYTF.

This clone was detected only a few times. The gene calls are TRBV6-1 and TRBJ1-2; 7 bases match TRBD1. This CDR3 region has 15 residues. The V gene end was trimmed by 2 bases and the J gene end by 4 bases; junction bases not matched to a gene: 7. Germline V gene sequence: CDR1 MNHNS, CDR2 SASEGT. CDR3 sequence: CASSETGVGSYGYTF. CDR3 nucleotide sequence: TGTGCCAGCAGTGAAACAGGGGTTGGGAGCTATGGCTACACCTTC.

The CDR3: CASSRTGGQETQYF. The CDR3 bases are TGTGCCAGCAGCAGGACAGGGGGTCAAGAGACCCAGTACTTC. The chain has TRBV7-6 and TRBJ2-5, with TRBD1 matching 10 bases. Germline V gene sequence: CDR1 SGHVS, CDR2 FNYEAQ. The CDR3 has 14 amino acids. Trimming removed 5 bases from V and 2 bases from J; junction bases left unmatched: 2. Together with reference TRBV7-6 and TRBJ2-5, the CDR3 gives the full variable domain: GAGVSQSPRYKVTKRGQDVALRCDPISGHVSLYWYRQALGQGPEFLTYFNYEAQQDKSGLPNDRFSAERPEGSISTLTIQRTEQRDSAMYRCASSRTGGQETQYFGPGTRLLVL.

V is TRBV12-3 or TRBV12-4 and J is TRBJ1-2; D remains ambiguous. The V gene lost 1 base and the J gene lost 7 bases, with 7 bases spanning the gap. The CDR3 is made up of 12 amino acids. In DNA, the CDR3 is TGTGCCAGCAGTTTAGGGCCGTCTGGCTACACCTTC. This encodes CASSLGPSGYTF.

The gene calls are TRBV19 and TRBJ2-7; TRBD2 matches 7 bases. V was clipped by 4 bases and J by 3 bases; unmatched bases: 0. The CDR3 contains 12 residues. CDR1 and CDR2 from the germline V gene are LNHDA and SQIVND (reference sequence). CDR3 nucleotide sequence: TGTGCCAGTAGTAGCGGGAGCTACGAGCAGTACTTC. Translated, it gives CASSSGSYEQYF.

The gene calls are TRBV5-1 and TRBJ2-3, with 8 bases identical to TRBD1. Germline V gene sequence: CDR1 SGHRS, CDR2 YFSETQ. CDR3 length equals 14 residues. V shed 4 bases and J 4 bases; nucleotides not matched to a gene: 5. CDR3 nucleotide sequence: TGCGCCAGCAGCGTTGGACAGGGATCAGATACGCAGTATTTT. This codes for CASSVGQGSDTQYF. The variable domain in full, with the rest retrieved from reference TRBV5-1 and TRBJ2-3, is KAGVTQTPRYLIKTRGQQVTLSCSPISGHRSVSWYQQTPGQGLQFLFEYFSETQRNKGNFPGRFSGRQFSNSRSEMNVSTLELGDSALYLCASSVGQGSDTQYFGPGTRLTVL.

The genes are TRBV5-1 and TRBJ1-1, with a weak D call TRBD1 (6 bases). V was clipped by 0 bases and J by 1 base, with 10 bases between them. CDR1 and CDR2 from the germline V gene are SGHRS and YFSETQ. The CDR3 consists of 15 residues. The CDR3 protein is CASSLVRGRNTEAFF. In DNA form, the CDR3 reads TGCGCCAGCAGCTTGGTCAGGGGCAGGAACACTGAAGCTTTCTTT.